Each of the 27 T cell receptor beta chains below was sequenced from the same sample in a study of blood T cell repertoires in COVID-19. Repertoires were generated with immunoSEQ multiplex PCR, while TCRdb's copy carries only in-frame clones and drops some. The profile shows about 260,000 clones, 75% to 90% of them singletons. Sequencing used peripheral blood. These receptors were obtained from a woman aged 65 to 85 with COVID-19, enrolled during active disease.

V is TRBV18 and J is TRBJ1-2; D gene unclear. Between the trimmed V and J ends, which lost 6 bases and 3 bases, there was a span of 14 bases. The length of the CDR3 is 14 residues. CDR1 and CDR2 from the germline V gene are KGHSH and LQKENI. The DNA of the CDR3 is TGTGCCAGCTCTGAACCGGGGTACCACTATGGCTACACCTTC. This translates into CASSEPGYHYGYTF. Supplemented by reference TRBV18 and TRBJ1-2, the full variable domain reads NAGVMQNPRHLVRRRGQEARLRCSPMKGHSHVYWYRQLPEEGLKFMVYLQKENIIDESGMPKERFSAEFPKEGPSILRIQQVVRGDSAAYFCASSEPGYHYGYTFGSGTRLTVV.

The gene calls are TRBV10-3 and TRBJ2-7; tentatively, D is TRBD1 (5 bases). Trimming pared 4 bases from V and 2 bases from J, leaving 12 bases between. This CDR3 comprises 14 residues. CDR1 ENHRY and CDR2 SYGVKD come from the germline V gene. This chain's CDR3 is CAISGQSSTYEQYF. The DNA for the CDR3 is TGTGCCATCAGTGGACAGTCCTCTACCTACGAGCAGTACTTC.

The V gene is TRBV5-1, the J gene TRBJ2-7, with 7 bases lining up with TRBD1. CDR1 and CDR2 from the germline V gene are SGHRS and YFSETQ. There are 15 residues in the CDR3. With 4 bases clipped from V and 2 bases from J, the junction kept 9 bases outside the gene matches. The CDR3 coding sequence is TGCGCCAGCAGCCCGGATGGACAGGAAGCCTACGAGCAGTACTTC. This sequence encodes CASSPDGQEAYEQYF.

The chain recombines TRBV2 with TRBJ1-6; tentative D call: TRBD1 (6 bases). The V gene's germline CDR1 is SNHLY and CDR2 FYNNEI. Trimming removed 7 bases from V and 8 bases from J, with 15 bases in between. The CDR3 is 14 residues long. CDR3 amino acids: CASNWQGSYSPLHF. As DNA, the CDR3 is TGTGCCAGCAATTGGCAGGGGAGTTATTCACCCCTCCACTTT.

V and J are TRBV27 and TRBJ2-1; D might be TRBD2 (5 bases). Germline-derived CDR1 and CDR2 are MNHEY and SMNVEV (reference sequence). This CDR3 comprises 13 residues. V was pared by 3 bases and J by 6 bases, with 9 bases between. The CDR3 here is CASSLPGGNEQFF. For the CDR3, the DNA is TGTGCCAGCAGTTTGCCCGGAGGCAATGAGCAGTTCTTC.

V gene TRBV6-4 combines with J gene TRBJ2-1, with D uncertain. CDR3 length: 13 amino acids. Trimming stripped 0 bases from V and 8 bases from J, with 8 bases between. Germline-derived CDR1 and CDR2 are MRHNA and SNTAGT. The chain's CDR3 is CASSDSNLHEQFF. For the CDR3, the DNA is TGTGCCAGCAGTGACTCGAACTTGCATGAGCAGTTCTTC.

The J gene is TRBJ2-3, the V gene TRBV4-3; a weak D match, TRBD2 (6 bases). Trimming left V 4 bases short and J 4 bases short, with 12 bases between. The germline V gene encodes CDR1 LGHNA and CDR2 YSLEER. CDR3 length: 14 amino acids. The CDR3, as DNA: TGCGCCAGCAGCCGCCGGGACTGGGCAGATACGCAGTATTTT. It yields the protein CASSRRDWADTQYF.

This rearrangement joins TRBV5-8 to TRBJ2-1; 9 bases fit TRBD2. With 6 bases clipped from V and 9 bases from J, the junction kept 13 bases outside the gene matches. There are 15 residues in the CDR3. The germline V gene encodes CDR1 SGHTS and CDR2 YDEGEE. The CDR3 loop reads CASKRTSVRLGEQFF. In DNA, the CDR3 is TGTGCCAGCAAAAGGACTAGCGTCAGATTAGGTGAGCAGTTCTTC.

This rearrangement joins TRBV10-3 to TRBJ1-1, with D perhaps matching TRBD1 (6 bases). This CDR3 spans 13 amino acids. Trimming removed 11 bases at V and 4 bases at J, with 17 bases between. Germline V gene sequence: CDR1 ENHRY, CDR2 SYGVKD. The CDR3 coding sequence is TGTGCCGCCACGCGTCCAGGGGTCACTGAAGCTTTCTTT. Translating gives CAATRPGVTEAFF.

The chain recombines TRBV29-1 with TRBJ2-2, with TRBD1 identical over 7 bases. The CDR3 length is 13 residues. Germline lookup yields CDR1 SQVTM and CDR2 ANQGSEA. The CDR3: CRRQGPNTGELFF. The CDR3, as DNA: TGCAGGAGACAGGGACCGAACACCGGGGAGCTGTTTTTT.

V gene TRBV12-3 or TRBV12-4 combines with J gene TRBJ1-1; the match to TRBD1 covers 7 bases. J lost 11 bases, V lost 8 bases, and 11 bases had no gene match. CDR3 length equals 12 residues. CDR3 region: CASAYPRGRAFF. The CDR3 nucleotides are TGTGCCAGCGCTTACCCTAGGGGGCGGGCTTTCTTT.

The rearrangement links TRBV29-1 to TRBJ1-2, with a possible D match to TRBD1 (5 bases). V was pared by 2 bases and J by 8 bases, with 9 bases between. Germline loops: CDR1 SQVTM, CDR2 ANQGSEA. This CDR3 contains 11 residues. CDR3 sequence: CSVEQGRGYTF. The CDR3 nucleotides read TGCAGCGTTGAACAGGGAAGGGGCTACACCTTC.

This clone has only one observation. The DNA for the CDR3 is TGCAGCGTCAGGACAGGGTTATCTACTGATTCACCCCTCCACTTT. This gives the protein CSVRTGLSTDSPLHF. This chain links TRBV29-1 with TRBJ1-6; 8 nucleotides align to TRBD1. Trimming removed 6 bases from V and 8 bases from J; junction bases left unmatched: 12. Germline V gene sequence: CDR1 SQVTM, CDR2 ANQGSEA. CDR3 length: 15 residues.

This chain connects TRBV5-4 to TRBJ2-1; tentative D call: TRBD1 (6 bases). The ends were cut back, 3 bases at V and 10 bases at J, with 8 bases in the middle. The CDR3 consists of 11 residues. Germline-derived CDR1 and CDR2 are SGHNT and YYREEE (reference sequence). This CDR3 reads CASSSTGEQFF. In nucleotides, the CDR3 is TGTGCCAGCAGCTCGACAGGAGAGCAGTTCTTC.

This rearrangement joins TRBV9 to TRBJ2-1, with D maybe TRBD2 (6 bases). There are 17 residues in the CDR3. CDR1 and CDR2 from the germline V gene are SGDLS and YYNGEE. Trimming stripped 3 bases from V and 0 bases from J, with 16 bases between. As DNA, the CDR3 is TGTGCCAGCAGCGGAAAGGGCGGGAAGAGCTCCTACAATGAGCAGTTCTTC. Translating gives CASSGKGGKSSYNEQFF.

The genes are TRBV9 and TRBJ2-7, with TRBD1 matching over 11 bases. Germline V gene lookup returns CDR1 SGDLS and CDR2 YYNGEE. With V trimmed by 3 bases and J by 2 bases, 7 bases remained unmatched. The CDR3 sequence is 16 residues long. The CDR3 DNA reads TGTGCCAGCAGCGCAAAAGAGGGACAGGGGGCCTACGAGCAGTACTTC. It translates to CASSAKEGQGAYEQYF.

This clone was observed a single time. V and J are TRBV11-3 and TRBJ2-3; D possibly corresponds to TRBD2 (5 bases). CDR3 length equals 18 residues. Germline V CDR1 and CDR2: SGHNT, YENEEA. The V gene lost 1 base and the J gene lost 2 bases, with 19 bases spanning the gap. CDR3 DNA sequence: TGTGCCAGCAGCTTAGGTGGTTGGGAGCTCCCCTCCACAGATACGCAGTATTTT. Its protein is CASSLGGWELPSTDTQYF.

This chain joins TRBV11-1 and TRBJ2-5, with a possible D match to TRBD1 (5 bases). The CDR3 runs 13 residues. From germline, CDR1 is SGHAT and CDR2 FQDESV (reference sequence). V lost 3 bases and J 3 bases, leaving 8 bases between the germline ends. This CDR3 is CASSFGREETQYF. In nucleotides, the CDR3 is TGTGCCAGCAGCTTTGGCAGGGAAGAGACCCAGTACTTC.

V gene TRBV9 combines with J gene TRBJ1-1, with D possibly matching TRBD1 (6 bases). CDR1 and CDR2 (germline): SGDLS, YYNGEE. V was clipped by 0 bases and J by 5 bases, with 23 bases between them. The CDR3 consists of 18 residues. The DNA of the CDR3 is TGTGCCAGCAGCGTAGTCGTCATGAACAGGGAAACGTTTACTGAAGCTTTCTTT. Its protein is CASSVVVMNRETFTEAFF.

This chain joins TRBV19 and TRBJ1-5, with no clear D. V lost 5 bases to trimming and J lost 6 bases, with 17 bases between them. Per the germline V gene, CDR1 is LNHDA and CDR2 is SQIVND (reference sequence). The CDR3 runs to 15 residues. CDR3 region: CASSSDTLATQPQHF. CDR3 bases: TGTGCCAGTAGTTCCGACACGCTAGCAACTCAGCCCCAGCATTTT.

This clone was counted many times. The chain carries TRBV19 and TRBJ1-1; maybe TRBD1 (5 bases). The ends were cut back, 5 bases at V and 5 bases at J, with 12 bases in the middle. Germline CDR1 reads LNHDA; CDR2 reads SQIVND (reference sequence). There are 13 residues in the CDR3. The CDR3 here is CASSSPGGTEAFF. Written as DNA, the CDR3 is TGTGCCAGTAGTTCTCCGGGGGGAACTGAAGCTTTCTTT.

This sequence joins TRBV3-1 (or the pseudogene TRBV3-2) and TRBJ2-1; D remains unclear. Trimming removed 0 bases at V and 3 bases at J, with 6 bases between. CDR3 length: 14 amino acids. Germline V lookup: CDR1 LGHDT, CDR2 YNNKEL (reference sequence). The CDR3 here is CASSQDPYYNEQFF. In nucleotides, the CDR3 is TGTGCCAGCAGCCAAGACCCTTACTACAATGAGCAGTTCTTC.

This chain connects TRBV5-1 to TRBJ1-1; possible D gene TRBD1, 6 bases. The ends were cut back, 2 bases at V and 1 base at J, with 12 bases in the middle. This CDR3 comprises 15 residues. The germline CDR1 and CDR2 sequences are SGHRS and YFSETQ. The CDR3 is CASSLQGLGNTEAFF. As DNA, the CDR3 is TGCGCCAGCAGCTTACAGGGTTTGGGGAACACTGAAGCTTTCTTT.

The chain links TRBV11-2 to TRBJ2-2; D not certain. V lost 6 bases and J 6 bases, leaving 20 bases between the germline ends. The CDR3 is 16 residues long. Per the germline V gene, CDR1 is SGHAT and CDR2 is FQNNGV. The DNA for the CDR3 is TGTGCCAGCAGGCAAACGACCCGGCTTGCGGCCGGGGAGCTGTTTTTT. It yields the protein CASRQTTRLAAGELFF.

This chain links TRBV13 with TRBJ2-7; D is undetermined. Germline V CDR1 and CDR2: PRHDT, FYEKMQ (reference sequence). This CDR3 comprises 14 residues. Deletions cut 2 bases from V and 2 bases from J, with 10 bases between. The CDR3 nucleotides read TGTGCCAGCAGCTTATTTCGTCCTGCCTACGAGCAGTACTTC. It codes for CASSLFRPAYEQYF.

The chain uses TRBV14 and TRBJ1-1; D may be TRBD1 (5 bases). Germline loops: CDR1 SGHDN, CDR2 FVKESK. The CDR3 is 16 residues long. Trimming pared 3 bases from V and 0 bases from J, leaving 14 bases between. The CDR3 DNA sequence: TGTGCCAGCAGCCAGTCCCTCTGGGGCCTGAACACTGAAGCTTTCTTT. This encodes CASSQSLWGLNTEAFF.

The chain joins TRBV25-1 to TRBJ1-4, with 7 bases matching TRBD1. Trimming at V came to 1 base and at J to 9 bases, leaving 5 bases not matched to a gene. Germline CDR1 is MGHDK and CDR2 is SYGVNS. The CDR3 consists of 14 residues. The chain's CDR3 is CASSESGQAQKLFF. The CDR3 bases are TGTGCCAGCAGTGAATCTGGACAGGCCCAAAAACTGTTTTTT.